This TCR beta chain was recovered during a study of PD-1 blockade in mismatch repair-deficient tumors (dated by TCRdb to the late 2010s). Regarding the study in general: Between late 2013 and September 2016, the trial enrolled about 93 consecutive patients with approximately twelve mismatch repair-deficient cancer types, every one of whom had been previously treated and was progressing. Tumor-associated T cell clones were tracked in the peripheral blood of patients responding to PD-1 blockade by deep sequencing of TCR CDR3 regions.

The time point label of this sample denotes: peripheral blood before pembrolizumab. Mismatch repair deficiency in every enrolled patient was established by polymerase chain reaction or immunohistochemistry. A few patients who responded to pembrolizumab therapy underwent TCR sequencing. The phase II trial prospectively evaluated PD-1 blockade with pembrolizumab in advanced mismatch repair-deficient cancers, independent of tissue of origin. Serial peripheral blood T cell samples were collected before and at multiple times after starting PD-1 blockade. The timing of each blood sample was reported as weeks after the first dose of pembrolizumab. Concerning this clone itself: The target of this receptor is not known. No base qualities exist here, and no much larger clone lies one base off it.

Receptors were amplified or captured by the immunoSEQ multiplex PCR assay. Entries here come from immuneACCESS through TCRdb and include only in-frame sequences with V and J called. Some clones fail to appear in such tables; in the studies checked, an unresolved V gene covers under half of the shortfall, and the cause of the remainder is unknown. Counted in this sample were around 49,000 clones; roughly 82% of them appeared once. Clones ranked in the top ten supply roughly 3.4% of the sample. Taken from cysteine to phenylalanine, the CDR3 has 14 residues. The read is trimmed to its CDR3 DNA, 42 bases read in frame from base 1. As encoded in the germline V gene, CDR1 is SNHLY while CDR2 is FYNNEI. The V end loses 3 bases and the J end loses 2 bases, and a stretch of 10 bases separates them. The study at large found these results: Tumor-resident clones, often undetectable in blood before treatment, expanded rapidly after pembrolizumab and then contracted, generally before radiologic responses.

This receptor chain uses TRBV2 and TRBJ1-1, with TRBD1 as a weak D call on 5 bases. The sample was PBMCs, taken before pembrolizumab treatment. This receptor was taken from an adult with mismatch repair-deficient cancer. The DNA reads TGTGCCAGCAGTGATAGGACAACCAACACTGAAGCTTTCTTT. Translation gives CASSDRTTNTEAFF.